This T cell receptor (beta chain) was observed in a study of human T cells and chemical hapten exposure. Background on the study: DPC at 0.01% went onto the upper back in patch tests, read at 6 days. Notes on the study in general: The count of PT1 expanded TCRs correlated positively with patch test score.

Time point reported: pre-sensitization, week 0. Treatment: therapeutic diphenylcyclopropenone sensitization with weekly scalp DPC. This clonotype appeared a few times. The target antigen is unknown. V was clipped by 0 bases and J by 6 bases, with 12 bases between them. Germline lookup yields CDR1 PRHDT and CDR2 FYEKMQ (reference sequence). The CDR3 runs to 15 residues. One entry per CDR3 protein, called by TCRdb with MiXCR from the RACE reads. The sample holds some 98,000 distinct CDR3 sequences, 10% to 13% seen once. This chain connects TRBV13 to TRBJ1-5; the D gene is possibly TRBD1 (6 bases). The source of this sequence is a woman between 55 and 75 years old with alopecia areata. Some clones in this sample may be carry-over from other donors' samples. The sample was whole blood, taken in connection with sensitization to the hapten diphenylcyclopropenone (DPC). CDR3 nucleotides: TGTGCCAGCAGCTTAGGGGCAGGGGTTGCTCAGCCCCAGCATTTT. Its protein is CASSLGAGVAQPQHF.